This T cell receptor beta chain was captured in a study of early T cells in non-severe SARS-CoV-2 infection. Study-wide background: Sequencing targeted bulk RNA from unsorted whole blood, leaving chains unpaired.

Tagging with unique molecular identifiers was applied to individual cDNA molecules. MiXCR, run by TCRdb on the 5' RACE reads, gives a single entry per CDR3 protein. The table shows tens of thousands of distinct CDR3 sequences, with 11% occurring only once. To note about this clonotype: No antigen is known for it.

General study findings and limits: There was a bias toward anti-spike CD8 responses in VDJdb matching, which missed private and CD4 specificities.

The CDR3 length is 14 residues. Germline V lookup: CDR1 LNHDA, CDR2 SQIVND (reference sequence). Trimming removed 5 bases from V and 4 bases from J, with 12 bases in between. What was sequenced was whole blood. The rearrangement links TRBV19 to TRBJ2-1, with D possibly being TRBD1 or TRBD2 (5 bases each). The clonotype comes from an adult who was a healthcare worker with PCR-confirmed SARS-CoV-2 infection or an uninfected control (not recorded which). This CDR3 reads CASSFGTFYNEQFF. CDR3 nucleotide sequence: TGTGCCAGTAGTTTTGGGACGTTTTACAATGAGCAGTTCTTC. The full variable domain, in which reference TRBV19 and TRBJ2-1 provide the parts outside the CDR3, is DGGITQSPKYLFRKEGQNVTLSCEQNLNHDAMYWYRQDPGQGLRLIYYSQIVNDFQKGDIAEGYSVSREKKESFPLTVTSAQKNPTAFYLCASSFGTFYNEQFFGPGTRLTVL.